The present T cell receptor beta chain was sequenced within a study of beta chain features in type 1 diabetes. Study results and limitations: There were fewer insertions and more deletions at the VDJ junctions of type 1 diabetes patients. In every one of the four CD4+ subsets, TCRB CDR3s were moderately but significantly shorter in Type 1 diabetes patients. PCR might favor shorter templates, equally in patients and controls.

Of note for this clone: What it recognizes is unknown.

Sequenced material consisted of expressed TCRB transcripts (all of the isolated RNA was reverse transcribed). Sequenced by immunoSEQ multiplex PCR; TCRdb stores in-frame clones only, minus some. The sample has a few hundred thousand clones; 11% are singletons. Sorting based on CD45RO/CCR7/CD25/CD127/CD95/CD27 separated CD4+ naive, central memory, regulatory and stem cell-like memory cells. Germline CDR1 and CDR2: LNHDA and SQIVND (reference sequence). V was pared by 3 bases and J by 6 bases, with 12 bases between. CDR3 length equals 14 residues. The sequencing input was naive CD4+ T cells from blood. The receptor was derived from a man under 40 with type 1 diabetes. The genes are TRBV19 and TRBJ2-1; no reliable D call. The CDR3 loop is CASSIDPSGNEQFF. The CDR3 DNA is TGTGCCAGTAGTATTGACCCCTCGGGCAATGAGCAGTTCTTC.